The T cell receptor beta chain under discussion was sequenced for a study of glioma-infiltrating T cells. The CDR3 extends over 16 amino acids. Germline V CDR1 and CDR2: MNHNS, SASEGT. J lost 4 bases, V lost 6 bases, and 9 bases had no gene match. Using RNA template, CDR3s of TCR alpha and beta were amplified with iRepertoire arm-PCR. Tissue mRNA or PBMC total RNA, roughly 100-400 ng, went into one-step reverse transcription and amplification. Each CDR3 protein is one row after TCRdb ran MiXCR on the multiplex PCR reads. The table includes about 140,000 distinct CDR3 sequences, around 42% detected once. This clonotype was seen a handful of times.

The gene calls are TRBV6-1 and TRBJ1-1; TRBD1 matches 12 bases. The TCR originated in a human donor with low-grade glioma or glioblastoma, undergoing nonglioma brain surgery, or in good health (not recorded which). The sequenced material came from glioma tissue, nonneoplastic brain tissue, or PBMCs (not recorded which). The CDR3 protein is CASRSGQGASGTEAFF. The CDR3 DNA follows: TGTGCCAGCAGGTCGGGACAGGGGGCTTCGGGCACTGAAGCTTTCTTT.